This T cell receptor (beta chain) derives from a study of identical twins. Study-wide points: Compared with unrelated sharing, twin-shared out-of-frame alpha sequences had more low-probability sequences.

TCRdb fed the 5' RACE reads into MiXCR, producing one record per CDR3 protein. The table has 400,000 to 550,000 distinct CDR3 sequences, more than 13% seen once. This CDR3 has 15 amino acids. The V segment lost 3 bases and the J segment 2 bases; nucleotides outside the gene matches: 4. To note about this clonotype: The antigen is not known.

These data were also reused for a study on yellow fever vaccine responses in identical twins.

The chain couples TRBV12-3 or TRBV12-4 to TRBJ2-5; 9 nucleotides match TRBD1. This TCR was recovered from a woman aged 18-29 years in good health. Material for sequencing was CD4+ T cells sorted from blood. Here the CDR3 DNA reads TGTGCCAGCAGTTTTTCGGGACAGGGACAAGAGACCCAGTACTTC. It is translated as CASSFSGQGQETQYF.